Shown below are 5 T cell receptor beta chains from a single sample sequenced in a study of technical replicates of blood from a handful of donors. TCRdb's table, derived via immunoSEQ multiplex PCR, lists solely in-frame clones and lacks some. The profile covers 70,000 to 80,000 clones, with nearly 98% appearing a single time and 0.21% taken by the ten largest. The specimen sequenced was T cells isolated from PBMCs. The receptors come from a human donor in good health.

This rearrangement joins TRBV5-1 to TRBJ1-5, with D maybe TRBD1 (5 bases). CDR1 and CDR2 from the germline V gene are SGHRS and YFSETQ. The CDR3 length is 15 residues. V was pared by 1 base and J by 0 bases, with 8 bases between. The CDR3 is CASSLTGDSNQPQHF. The CDR3 coding sequence is TGCGCCAGCAGCTTGACAGGAGATAGCAATCAGCCCCAGCATTTT.

The table lists this clone with a few counts. J is TRBJ2-7 and V is TRBV28; TRBD1 matches 8 bases. Germline V CDR1 and CDR2: MDHEN, SYDVKM. The CDR3 has 17 amino acids. Losses at the gene ends were 4 bases for V and 4 bases for J; bases not matched to a gene: 15. CDR3 sequence (DNA): TGTGCCAGCAGTTCAATCGGCGGGACAGGAAGGCCGTACGAGCAGTACTTC. Translating gives CASSSIGGTGRPYEQYF. Full variable domain (remainder filled in from reference TRBV28 and TRBJ2-7): DVKVTQSSRYLVKRTGEKVFLECVQDMDHENMFWYRQDPGLGLRLIYFSYDVKMKEKGDIPEGYSVSREKKERFSLILESASTNQTSMYLCASSSIGGTGRPYEQYFGPGTRLTVT.

The chain is built from TRBV10-3 and TRBJ2-4; TRBD1 aligns across 7 bases. The J segment lost 5 bases and the V segment lost 9 bases, leaving 4 bases of the junction unmatched. Germline assignment: CDR1 ENHRY and CDR2 SYGVKD. This CDR3 comprises 12 residues. CDR3 sequence: CAIGTEQNIQYF. Here the CDR3 DNA reads TGTGCCATTGGGACAGAGCAAAACATTCAGTACTTC.

V is TRBV5-1 and J is TRBJ2-1, with D maybe TRBD1 (6 bases). Trimming took off 4 bases at V and 5 bases at J, with 16 bases between the two ends. Germline lookup yields CDR1 SGHRS and CDR2 YFSETQ. CDR3 length: 15 residues. This CDR3 is CASSPAGGTNNEQFF. CDR3 DNA: TGCGCCAGCAGCCCGGCTGGGGGCACGAACAATGAGCAGTTCTTC.

This clone was seen a single time. This rearrangement joins TRBV9 to TRBJ1-5; D possibly corresponds to TRBD1 (5 bases). Deletions cut 2 bases from V and 3 bases from J, with 9 bases between. From germline, CDR1 is SGDLS and CDR2 YYNGEE. This CDR3 is built from 14 residues. As DNA, the CDR3 is TGTGCCAGCAGCGTGGGCAGGGTCAATCAGCCCCAGCATTTT. This gives the protein CASSVGRVNQPQHF.